This T cell receptor beta chain is drawn from a study of blood T cells in healthy people across ages. The authors ran a second PCR of about 7 to 11 cycles using a sample-barcoded 5' primer and a J-beta primer mix. Researchers report that a template-switch adaptor with 12 random nucleotides tagged each cDNA molecule. A minimum of 2.5 million CDR3-containing paired-end reads was obtained for each sample. TCRdb passed the 5' RACE reads through MiXCR, listing each CDR3 protein once. There are nearly 800,000 distinct CDR3 sequences in the sample; roughly 25% occur only once, and approximately 3.7% lies in the top ten. Each donor was a healthy Caucasian individual from Russia, aged roughly 6 to 100. V was pared by 8 bases and J by 3 bases, with 17 bases between. CDR1 LNHNV and CDR2 YYDKDF come from the germline V gene (reference sequence). The CDR3 has 15 residues. Remarks on this clonotype: No antigen is known for it.

Findings of the study overall: Considered underestimates were the diversity estimates obtained from one million T cells.

Separately, the same data were catalogued under a study of T cells of mothers and their children.

Material for sequencing was blood. The sequence was collected from a boy aged 10-17 years in good health. The rearrangement joins TRBV15 to TRBJ2-1; perhaps TRBD1 as D (7 bases). As DNA, the CDR3 is TGTGCCACCCAGGGGGGCAGGGGAAACTACAATGAGCAGTTCTTC. This gives the protein CATQGGRGNYNEQFF.